These T cell receptor beta chains were read from a single sample in a study of cytotoxic CD8 clonotypes in ibrutinib-treated CLL. Only in-frame clones appear in the TCRdb table, and some are missing; sequencing was by immunoSEQ multiplex PCR. This sample has fewer than 25,000 clones, with roughly three quarters found just once. Here the sequenced sample was PBMCs, taken after 24 months of ibrutinib treatment. These receptors were obtained from a human donor with chronic lymphocytic leukemia. CDR3s include the opening cysteine and the closing phenylalanine or tryptophan. A D gene is named only where the DNA matches it firmly. Only some rows state a clone size, as once, few, many or a class for expanded clones.

D gene: TRBD2; V gene: TRBV29-1; J gene: TRBJ2-5; clone size: few; CDR3 protein: CSAIPGAGGGETQYF; CDR3 DNA: TGCAGCGCGATTCCCGGAGCGGGGGGCGGGGAGACCCAGTACTTC
D gene: .; V gene: TRBV18; J gene: TRBJ1-6; clone size: .; CDR3 protein: CASSKGPGGNSPLHF; CDR3 DNA: TGTGCCAGCTCAAAGGGACCAGGCGGTAATTCACCCCTCCACTTT
D gene: TRBD1; V gene: TRBV5-4; J gene: TRBJ2-7; clone size: .; CDR3 protein: CASSQDRGREQYF; CDR3 DNA: TGTGCCAGCAGCCAGGACAGGGGGCGCGAGCAGTACTTC
D gene: TRBD2; V gene: TRBV5-1; J gene: TRBJ2-1; clone size: .; CDR3 protein: CASSPLPGGTYNEQFF; CDR3 DNA: TGCGCCAGCAGCCCCCTCCCCGGGGGGACCTACAATGAGCAGTTCTTC
D gene: TRBD1; V gene: TRBV5-4; J gene: TRBJ1-1; clone size: .; CDR3 protein: CASSLARTGNTEAFF; CDR3 DNA: TGTGCCAGCAGCTTGGCCCGGACAGGGAACACTGAAGCTTTCTTT
D gene: .; V gene: TRBV5-1; J gene: TRBJ2-5; clone size: .; CDR3 protein: CASSVQSGTGETQYF; CDR3 DNA: TGCGCCAGCAGCGTACAATCGGGGACCGGGGAGACCCAGTACTTC
D gene: TRBD1; V gene: TRBV19; J gene: TRBJ2-1; clone size: .; CDR3 protein: CASSGQGAGEQFF; CDR3 DNA: TGTGCCAGTAGCGGCCAGGGGGCAGGTGAGCAGTTCTTC
D gene: .; V gene: TRBV5-6; J gene: TRBJ1-1; clone size: once; CDR3 protein: CASSLLTTKNTEAFF; CDR3 DNA: TGTGCCAGCAGCTTACTGACCACCAAGAACACTGAAGCTTTCTTT
D gene: TRBD1; V gene: TRBV7-9; J gene: TRBJ2-1; clone size: .; CDR3 protein: CASSLGTGGNFNEQFF; CDR3 DNA: TGTGCCAGCAGCTTGGGGACAGGGGGGAACTTCAATGAGCAGTTCTTC
D gene: TRBD2; V gene: TRBV27; J gene: TRBJ2-1; clone size: .; CDR3 protein: CASSTGLAGGYEQFF; CDR3 DNA: TGTGCCAGCAGTACCGGACTAGCGGGGGGGTATGAGCAGTTCTTC
D gene: .; V gene: TRBV6-5; J gene: TRBJ2-2; clone size: once; CDR3 protein: CASSYSGGRITGELFF; CDR3 DNA: TGTGCCAGCAGTTACTCGGGGGGAAGGATCACCGGGGAGCTGTTTTTT
D gene: TRBD1; V gene: TRBV11-2; J gene: TRBJ1-5; clone size: .; CDR3 protein: CASSLGDRVGNQPQHF; CDR3 DNA: TGTGCCAGCAGCTTAGGGGACAGGGTTGGGAATCAGCCCCAGCATTTT
D gene: .; V gene: TRBV11-2; J gene: TRBJ1-2; clone size: .; CDR3 protein: CASSLGGGSGGYTF; CDR3 DNA: TGTGCCAGCAGCTTAGGCGGGGGCTCTGGTGGCTACACCTTC
D gene: .; V gene: TRBV11-2; J gene: TRBJ1-1; clone size: many; CDR3 protein: CASSLAHTGTEAFF; CDR3 DNA: TGTGCCAGCAGCCTCGCCCATACAGGGACGGAAGCTTTCTTT
D gene: .; V gene: TRBV5-4; J gene: TRBJ1-1; clone size: .; CDR3 protein: CASSLVGRSTEAFF; CDR3 DNA: TGTGCCAGCAGCTTGGTGGGCCGGTCCACTGAAGCTTTCTTT
D gene: .; V gene: TRBV18; J gene: TRBJ2-7; clone size: .; CDR3 protein: CASSPPTAGAHEQYF; CDR3 DNA: TGTGCCAGCTCACCACCGACAGCAGGGGCGCACGAGCAGTACTTC
D gene: .; V gene: TRBV5-1; J gene: TRBJ1-6; clone size: .; CDR3 protein: CASSFAGDINSPLHF; CDR3 DNA: TGCGCCAGCAGCTTCGCCGGGGACATTAATTCACCCCTCCACTTT
D gene: .; V gene: TRBV5-4; J gene: TRBJ2-1; clone size: .; CDR3 protein: CASSQGSFNEQFF; CDR3 DNA: TGTGCCAGCAGCCAGGGTAGCTTCAATGAGCAGTTCTTC
D gene: TRBD1; V gene: TRBV19; J gene: TRBJ1-1; clone size: .; CDR3 protein: CASKRGGWDRGFNTEAFF; CDR3 DNA: TGTGCCAGTAAACGAGGTGGTTGGGACAGGGGGTTTAATACTGAAGCTTTCTTT
D gene: .; V gene: TRBV27; J gene: TRBJ1-4; clone size: .; CDR3 protein: CASSLSEGGNEKLFF; CDR3 DNA: TGTGCCAGCAGTTTATCTGAGGGGGGGAATGAAAAACTGTTTTTT
D gene: .; V gene: TRBV5-4; J gene: TRBJ1-2; clone size: .; CDR3 protein: CASSLQGLGGGYTF; CDR3 DNA: TGTGCCAGCAGCTTACAGGGATTAGGAGGAGGCTACACCTTC
D gene: .; V gene: TRBV1; J gene: TRBJ1-1; clone size: few; CDR3 protein: CTSSQDYRGRRMNTEAFF; CDR3 DNA: TGCACCAGCAGCCAAGATTATAGGGGTAGACGCATGAACACTGAAGCTTTCTTT
D gene: .; V gene: TRBV11-3; J gene: TRBJ2-2; clone size: .; CDR3 protein: CASSSRGGELFF; CDR3 DNA: TGTGCCAGCAGCTCCAGAGGGGGGGAGCTGTTTTTT
D gene: .; V gene: TRBV10-1; J gene: TRBJ2-3; clone size: once; CDR3 protein: CASSESTAATDTQYF; CDR3 DNA: TGCGCCAGCAGTGAGTCGACGGCGGCCACAGATACGCAGTATTTT
D gene: .; V gene: TRBV2; J gene: TRBJ2-7; clone size: .; CDR3 protein: CASSDGGGRGQYF; CDR3 DNA: TGTGCCAGCAGTGATGGTGGGGGCAGGGGGCAGTACTTC
D gene: .; V gene: TRBV9; J gene: TRBJ1-5; clone size: once; CDR3 protein: CASSVGIGEGNNQPQHF; CDR3 DNA: TGTGCCAGCAGCGTAGGGATAGGGGAAGGGAACAATCAGCCCCAGCATTTT
D gene: TRBD1; V gene: TRBV19; J gene: TRBJ1-2; clone size: .; CDR3 protein: CASSTQGQGALGYTF; CDR3 DNA: TGTGCCAGTAGTACCCAGGGACAGGGGGCCTTGGGCTACACCTTC
D gene: TRBD1; V gene: TRBV7-9; J gene: TRBJ1-5; clone size: .; CDR3 protein: CASSLVSGGKGAANQPQHF; CDR3 DNA: TGTGCCAGCAGCTTAGTCTCAGGGGGCAAGGGGGCAGCGAATCAGCCCCAGCATTTT
D gene: TRBD1; V gene: TRBV20-1; J gene: TRBJ1-1; clone size: .; CDR3 protein: CRTGYDTEAFF; CDR3 DNA: TGCAGGACAGGGTATGACACTGAAGCTTTCTTT
D gene: TRBD1; V gene: TRBV5-6; J gene: TRBJ1-5; clone size: .; CDR3 protein: CASSLGTGRHNQPQHF; CDR3 DNA: TGTGCCAGCAGCTTGGGGACAGGGAGACACAATCAGCCCCAGCATTTT
D gene: .; V gene: TRBV5-1; J gene: TRBJ2-7; clone size: .; CDR3 protein: CASSSQGRIYEQYF; CDR3 DNA: TGCGCCAGCAGCTCCCAGGGACGGATCTACGAGCAGTACTTC
D gene: .; V gene: TRBV9; J gene: TRBJ2-3; clone size: .; CDR3 protein: CASSVGGASADTQYF; CDR3 DNA: TGTGCCAGCAGCGTAGGGGGGGCGAGCGCAGATACGCAGTATTTT
D gene: TRBD2; V gene: TRBV10-2; J gene: TRBJ2-3; clone size: .; CDR3 protein: CASSEWSSGPGDTQYF; CDR3 DNA: TGCGCCAGCAGTGAGTGGTCTAGCGGTCCGGGAGATACGCAGTATTTT
D gene: .; V gene: TRBV7-8; J gene: TRBJ2-2; clone size: large; CDR3 protein: CASSLQFLWYKGPSGELFF; CDR3 DNA: TGTGCCAGCAGCTTACAATTTCTTTGGTACAAGGGGCCATCCGGGGAGCTGTTTTTT
D gene: .; V gene: TRBV11-3; J gene: TRBJ2-3; clone size: .; CDR3 protein: CASKGNSDTQYF; CDR3 DNA: TGTGCCAGCAAAGGAAACTCAGATACGCAGTATTTT
D gene: .; V gene: TRBV11-2; J gene: TRBJ2-4; clone size: .; CDR3 protein: CASSLRRQAKNIQYF; CDR3 DNA: TGTGCCAGCAGCTTAAGGAGGCAGGCCAAAAACATTCAGTACTTC
D gene: .; V gene: TRBV19; J gene: TRBJ2-4; clone size: once; CDR3 protein: CASSGGRKNIQYF; CDR3 DNA: TGTGCCAGTAGTGGTGGCCGTAAAAACATTCAGTACTTC
D gene: TRBD1; V gene: TRBV7-9; J gene: TRBJ1-1; clone size: .; CDR3 protein: CASSPTPPFETGISEAFF; CDR3 DNA: TGTGCCAGCAGCCCAACCCCTCCTTTCGAGACAGGGATATCTGAAGCTTTCTTT
D gene: .; V gene: TRBV5-6; J gene: TRBJ1-1; clone size: .; CDR3 protein: CASNAGGLTEAFF; CDR3 DNA: TGTGCCAGCAACGCGGGGGGCTTGACTGAAGCTTTCTTT
D gene: .; V gene: TRBV4-1; J gene: TRBJ2-7; clone size: .; CDR3 protein: CASSPRWGPISYEQYF; CDR3 DNA: TGCGCCAGCAGCCCCCGGTGGGGCCCGATCTCCTACGAGCAGTACTTC
D gene: TRBD1; V gene: TRBV2; J gene: TRBJ1-4; clone size: many; CDR3 protein: CASSDWTGVNEKLFF; CDR3 DNA: TGTGCCAGCAGTGACTGGACAGGGGTTAATGAAAAACTGTTTTTT
D gene: .; V gene: TRBV5-6; J gene: TRBJ1-1; clone size: .; CDR3 protein: CASSYDSSNTEAFF; CDR3 DNA: TGTGCCAGCAGCTATGACAGCTCGAACACTGAAGCTTTCTTT
D gene: TRBD1; V gene: TRBV27; J gene: TRBJ2-5; clone size: .; CDR3 protein: CASSPRQGAGTETQYF; CDR3 DNA: TGTGCCAGCAGTCCGAGACAGGGGGCAGGTACGGAGACCCAGTACTTC